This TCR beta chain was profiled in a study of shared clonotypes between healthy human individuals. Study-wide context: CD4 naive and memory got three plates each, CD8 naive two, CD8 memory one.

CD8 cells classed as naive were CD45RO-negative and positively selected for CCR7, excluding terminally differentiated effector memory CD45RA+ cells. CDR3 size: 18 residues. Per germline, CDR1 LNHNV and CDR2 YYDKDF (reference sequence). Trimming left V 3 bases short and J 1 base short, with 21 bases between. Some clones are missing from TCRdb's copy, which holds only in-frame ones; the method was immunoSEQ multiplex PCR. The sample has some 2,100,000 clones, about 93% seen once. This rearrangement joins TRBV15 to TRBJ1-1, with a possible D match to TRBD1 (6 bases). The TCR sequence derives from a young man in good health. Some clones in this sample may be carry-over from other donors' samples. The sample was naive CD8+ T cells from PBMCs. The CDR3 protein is CATSRDIRDKETNTEAFF. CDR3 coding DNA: TGTGCCACCAGCAGGGATATCCGGGACAAAGAGACGAACACTGAAGCTTTCTTT.